The sequence of this T cell receptor beta chain was determined in a study of cytomegalovirus exposure and HLA in healthy donors. CDR1 is MNHEY and CDR2 is SMNVEV in the germline V gene (reference sequence). The CDR3 extends over 16 amino acids. Trimming left V 5 bases short and J 4 bases short, with 19 bases between. Amplification used 60 Vbeta primers and 13 Jbeta primers. Some clones are missing from TCRdb's copy, which holds only in-frame ones; the method was immunoSEQ multiplex PCR. The table shows about 200,000 clones, with around four fifths occurring only once. Comments on this clone: Its target is unknown.

The study, taken as a whole, reports: Trimming of TCR beta V- and J-genes showed a link, identified in a later analysis, to a missense DCLRE1C variant. Upon later analysis, TCR association rates were observed to vary by HLA locus, being highest for DRB1 and lowest for HLA-C. The presence/absence work took it that sequencing depth was about the same across donors. Beyond CMV serostatus, there was no information to go on about immune exposure.

The source is a woman between 45 and 65 years old in good health and CMV-seropositive. Material for sequencing was PBMCs. The chain has TRBV27 and TRBJ2-3, with TRBD1 as a possible D gene (5 bases). The CDR3: CASSTQARLAADTQYF. CDR3 sequence (DNA): TGTGCCAGCAGTACACAGGCGAGGCTGGCCGCAGATACGCAGTATTTT.